This T cell receptor beta chain originates from a study of T cell repertoires in cytomegalovirus infection. Study-level results: CMV-specific HLA-C-restricted TCR beta clonotypes dominated the ex vivo response.

Points on this clonotype: Its specificity is not known.

One entry per CDR3 protein, called by TCRdb with MiXCR from the reads. The table includes about 890,000 distinct CDR3 sequences, around 30% detected once. This CDR3 spans 14 amino acids. V lost 5 bases, J lost 5 bases, and 15 bases lay in between. The origin of this receptor is a human donor in good health (CMV status not recorded). Some clones in this sample may be carry-over from other donors' samples. The sequenced sample was cultured CD8+ T cells from PBMCs, obtained from culture after CMV antigen stimulation. The chain links TRBV12-3 or TRBV12-4 to TRBJ1-1; TRBD1 might be the D (6 bases). The CDR3 DNA follows: TGTGCCAGCAGTCTGACAGTGAGGGGGACTGAAGCTTTCTTT. Amino acid sequence: CASSLTVRGTEAFF.